This section outlines one TCR beta chain sequence together with its context. This clone was detected only a few times. The clone's antigen remains unknown. No base quality values were provided; no much bigger clone lies one nucleotide off. Between the V and J ends, shortened by 4 bases and 6 bases respectively, the junction contains 12 bases. The germline V gene (reference sequence) yields SGHNT for CDR1 and YYREEE for CDR2. Its CDR3 holds 13 amino acids, cysteine through phenylalanine. The entry retains the CDR3 DNA only, 39 bases that are in frame from base 1. The data derive from a study of beta chain features in type 1 diabetes (dated by TCRdb to the late 2010s). Regarding the research as a whole: Mean age, gender distribution, total cell number and subset yield did not differ between patients and healthy donors. Across all samples, about 110 million sorted cells were examined, and cell number per subset correlated strongly with RNA yield. The study compared TCRB repertoires of sorted circulating CD4+ T cell subsets between recently diagnosed type 1 diabetes patients and matched healthy donors. Regulatory and stem cell-like memory subsets were isolated from only 8 patients and roughly eight healthy donors, whereas naive and central memory subsets came from all 30 or so donors. Results and caveats for the whole study, not just this receptor: At VDJ recombination sites, patients with type 1 diabetes made fewer insertions and deleted more nucleotides, a pattern implying thymic rearrangement abnormalities. Because cDNA rather than genomic DNA was sequenced, highly expressing activated cells could have been over-represented, although no difference in activation and CD3 levels was found between groups. HLA sub-analyses involved small numbers of individuals, so any influence of HLA type on TCRB rearrangement remained unresolved. The naive, central memory and regulatory TCRB repertoires appeared to resemble one another more closely among patients than among healthy donors. A moderate but significant shortening of TCRB CDR3 length was observed in type 1 diabetes patients in all four CD4+ subsets. Shorter templates might be favored by PCR, yet because patient and control samples were amplified and corrected together, any such skew would affect both groups equally.

The entire amount of isolated RNA was reverse transcribed using the High Capacity cDNA Reverse Transcription Kit, so the sequenced TCRB transcripts were expressed ones. Deep immunoSEQ sequencing was applied to naive, central memory and regulatory T cell samples, giving an average of roughly 3.5 million total reads per sample. Sorted cells were lysed in RLT buffer, and RNA was extracted using DNase-treated RNeasy Micro or Mini kits according to cell number. To prevent cross-contamination, each cell subset was processed individually, whereas patient and healthy donor samples were processed jointly. The immunoSEQ multiplex PCR was used to amplify TCRB sequences from cDNA, yielding 87-bp fragments that span the CDR3 region. The amplicons were sequenced using the Illumina HiSeq platform. The paper's data handling went like this. PCR bias was computationally corrected using synthetic template baselines, reads within Hamming distance 2 were collapsed, and singletons that could not be merged were discarded. Reads were aligned to IMGT to assign V, D and J genes, CDR3 length, and insertions or deletions at six rearrangement sites. Clonotype counts were normalized to sorted cell number within each subset before computing true diversity and Gini coefficients with the tcR R package. Repertoire sharing was quantified using the overlap coefficient calculated on TCRB nucleotide sequences. Out-of-frame TCRB sequences from naive cells were analyzed to stand in for the pre-selection repertoire. In its TCRdb copy, this immuneACCESS table keeps in-frame sequences only and misses some clones. Where compared with another copy, unresolved V genes explain less than half of these, and the others have no known cause. V and J calls plus clone size are reproduced from that table; the DNA served to infer D and trimming. The sample table lists more than 350,000 clones, approximately 10% of them with a count of one. The ten largest clones represent approximately 0.05% of the sample.

Each donor gave one peripheral blood draw, about 110 mL on average, collected into heparinised tubes. Using a panel that included CD45RO, CCR7, CD25, CD127, CD95 and CD27, naive, central memory, regulatory and stem cell-like memory CD4+ T cells were sorted on a BD FACSAria II. All sorted populations exceeded 95% purity. Right away, PBMCs were isolated by Lymphoprep density gradient centrifugation and were stained directly, with no culture step. So that batch effects would be minimized, each experiment stained and sorted samples in pairs, pairing one healthy donor with one patient. This clonotype originated in a woman younger than 30 in good health. Sequencing used naive CD4+ T cells from blood. The sample's cell subset or site label, in plain terms: true naive CD4+ T cells. The chain was built from TRBV5-4 and TRBJ2-3, with TRBD1 as a weak D call on 5 bases. The nucleotide sequence is TGTGCCAGCAGCCGCAGGGTGATCGATACGCAGTATTTT. Translated, it reads CASSRRVIDTQYF.